This TCR beta chain was found in a study of shared clonotypes between healthy human individuals (dated by TCRdb to about 2020). General notes on the study: The cohort comprised a couple of women and a few men aged 18 to 49 years. The study deeply sequenced blood TCR repertoires of five healthy adults to estimate repertoire size and the extent of clonotype sharing between individuals. Different laboratories and diverse techniques were used to prepare libraries and sequence TCR repertoires, to increase sequencing depth and limit assay-specific biases. Each donor's leukapheresis produced roughly between about 0.8 and 10 billion PBMCs. Points the paper makes about the study in general: Only blood was sampled, and tissue TCR repertoires likely differ from those in blood. The small number of donors limited the genetic and exposure-history diversity represented. Pairwise subsampling led to the expectation that sequencing depth would affect the degree of clonotype sharing among donors.

Using the deep immunoSEQ assay, multiplex PCR amplified TCR CDR3 regions from genomic DNA. For each cell subset, the extracted genomic DNA was distributed evenly across all wells of several immunoSEQ 96-well plates, and each plate served as one replicate. For unsorted PBMC, 250 to 300 ng genomic DNA, equal to around 30,000 T cell genomes, was loaded into each replicate PCR. Ten immunoSEQ deep assay plates were used to sequence unsorted PBMC genomic DNA. The purified libraries were quantified using a Qubit 3.0 fluorometer, sized with a Bioanalyzer 2100, and then quantified again using the KAPA Library Quantification kit. Every immunoSEQ 96-well plate was sequenced on a dedicated single-read 150-cycle Illumina NextSeq 550 flow cell. The paper's data handling went like this. Because only junctional sequences without quality scores were contained in the immunoSEQ output, filtering matching that applied to full-length reads could not be performed. Sequences were annotated with PyIR, a Python wrapper for IgBLAST v1.9, and V/J genes and CDR3 were assigned using IMGT germline references. Any read was removed if the V/J assignment was weak (E-value above 1e-6), the CDR3 was missing, or the read contained stop codons, out-of-frame junctions, or ambiguous translated residues. V3J clonotypes were defined by identical inferred V gene, J gene, and CDR3 amino acid sequence. The percentage overlap between two repertoires was calculated by dividing the number of shared unique clonotypes by the size of the smaller repertoire. Three approaches were used to assess repertoire richness: RTK rarefaction, the Chao1 estimator, and Recon v2.1 estimates of unobserved clonotypes. TCRdb stores this immuneACCESS table with in-frame sequences only. Part of the clones is absent; in the studies checked, under half of the shortfall reflects unresolved V genes, and no reason is known for the rest. D and trimming come from the DNA, and the V and J calls and clone size come from that table. Present in this sample are more than 400,000 clones, around 85% of which were seen just once. In total, the top ten clones hold about 13% of the sample.

Healthy HIV-negative adults with no recently reported acute infections or vaccinations were included as donors. Every donor was a Caucasian adult living in Nashville, Tennessee, USA. In the unsorted samples, roughly 90 million PBMCs were counted, and genomic DNA was extracted using the QIAamp DNA Blood Mini kit. After blood collection by leukapheresis, PBMCs were isolated using Ficoll-Histopaque density gradient centrifugation and then cryopreserved in the vapor phase of liquid nitrogen. Remarks on this clone: No cognate antigen has been identified for it. Nothing much larger sits one base from this clone, and base qualities are not available.

From its cysteine to its phenylalanine, the CDR3 spans 13 amino acids. CDR3 DNA is the only sequence kept; it has 39 bases, read in frame from the first base. The germline ends are 9 bases apart after V is trimmed by 7 bases and J by 0 bases. The germline V gene encodes CDR1 MDHEN and CDR2 SYDVKM. The rearranged segments are TRBV28 and TRBJ1-1; TRBD1 is a possible D gene, resting on 5 matching bases. The clonotype originates from a woman between 40 and 55 years old in good health. Some clones in this sample may be carry-over from other donors' samples. Sequencing was done on a sample of PBMCs. Here is the DNA: TGTGCCAGCATCCCAGGGATGAACACTGAAGCTTTCTTT. Its protein reads: CASIPGMNTEAFF.